One sample yielded the 21 T cell receptor beta chains listed below, sequenced in a study of T cell changes during pregnancy in multiple sclerosis. The data were produced by immunoSEQ multiplex PCR, yet TCRdb's version contains in-frame clones alone and is incomplete. Altogether about 80,000 clones are present, just over 90% being singletons, with the ten largest covering around 2.6%. The material sequenced was peripheral blood, taken before pregnancy. The receptors stem from a female donor with multiple sclerosis, enrolled in a pregnancy study.

This chain uses TRBV2 with TRBJ2-3; 7 bases agree with TRBD1. Germline assignment: CDR1 SNHLY and CDR2 FYNNEI. The CDR3 runs to 15 residues. V shed 5 bases, J shed 5 bases, and the junction held 10 bases outside the gene matches. CDR3 protein: CASSYGQVQIDTQYF. The DNA of the CDR3 is TGTGCCAGCAGTTACGGACAGGTTCAGATAGATACGCAGTATTTT.

The V and J genes are TRBV20-1 and TRBJ2-5; the match to TRBD1 covers 8 bases. The germline V gene has CDR1 DFQATT and CDR2 SNEGSKA (reference sequence). The CDR3 is 11 residues long. CDR3 in amino acids: CTVDRGETQYF. The DNA of the CDR3 is TGCACTGTCGACAGGGGAGAGACCCAGTACTTC.

This clone came up once. The chain combines TRBV29-1 with TRBJ2-1; D is ambiguous. The length of the CDR3 is 11 residues. Per germline, CDR1 SQVTM and CDR2 ANQGSEA. V lost 4 bases and J lost 4, with 5 bases in between. DNA for the CDR3: TGCAGCGTTGTAGTTTACAATGAGCAGTTCTTC. Encoded protein: CSVVVYNEQFF.

The genes are TRBV6-1 and TRBJ2-1, with 10 bases lining up with TRBD2. Germline CDR1 reads MNHNS; CDR2 reads SASEGT. There are 15 residues in the CDR3. J gave up 5 bases and V 8 bases, and 9 bases lay outside the gene matches. The CDR3 coding sequence is TGTGCCAGCCGTCTAGCGGGAGTCAGGAACAATGAGCAGTTCTTC. Amino acid sequence: CASRLAGVRNNEQFF.

The chain combines TRBV30 with TRBJ1-5; 7 positions match TRBD1. The CDR3 extends over 15 amino acids. The V gene end was trimmed by 0 bases and the J gene end by 4 bases; junction bases not matched to a gene: 6. The germline CDR1 and CDR2 sequences are GTSNPN and SVGIG (reference sequence). In nucleotides, the CDR3 is TGTGCCTGGAGTGTATCCCGACAGGGAAATCAGCCCCAGCATTTT. It yields the protein CAWSVSRQGNQPQHF. Full variable domain (missing parts from reference TRBV30 and TRBJ1-5): SQTIHQWPATLVQPVGSPLSLECTVEGTSNPNLYWYRQAAGRGLQLLFYSVGIGQISSEVPQNLSASRPQDRQFILSSKKLLLSDSGFYLCAWSVSRQGNQPQHFGDGTRLSIL.

The chain combines TRBV11-1 with TRBJ2-7; 11 nucleotides match TRBD1. From germline, CDR1 is SGHAT and CDR2 FQDESV (reference sequence). This CDR3 region has 13 residues. V shed 4 bases, J shed 12 bases, and the junction held 8 bases outside the gene matches. CDR3 region: CASSYRDRGFLYF. CDR3 nucleotide sequence: TGTGCCAGCAGCTACCGGGACAGGGGGTTCTTGTACTTC.

The V call is TRBV9, the J call TRBJ1-1, with D perhaps matching TRBD1 (6 bases). V lost 3 bases, J lost 4 bases, and 13 bases lay in between. The CDR3 has 14 residues. Germline CDR1 reads SGDLS; CDR2 reads YYNGEE. This CDR3 is CASSEEQGATEAFF. DNA of the CDR3: TGTGCCAGCAGCGAAGAACAGGGAGCCACTGAAGCTTTCTTT.

The J gene is TRBJ1-5, the V gene TRBV7-9; tentative D call: TRBD1 (6 bases). This CDR3 is 15 amino acids long. The ends were cut back, 6 bases at V and 2 bases at J, with 14 bases in the middle. Per germline, CDR1 SEHNR and CDR2 FQNEAQ (reference sequence). The CDR3 sequence is CASSGGAEGNQPQHF. CDR3 DNA: TGTGCCAGCAGTGGGGGCGCCGAAGGCAATCAGCCCCAGCATTTT.

This rearrangement joins TRBV15 to TRBJ1-1; D gene unclear. V was clipped by 5 bases and J by 0 bases, with 7 bases between them. The V gene's germline CDR1 is LNHNV and CDR2 YYDKDF (reference sequence). The CDR3 has 13 residues. CDR3 sequence (DNA): TGTGCCACCAGCCGCTACTTGAACACTGAAGCTTTCTTT. Translating it yields CATSRYLNTEAFF.

The chain has TRBV29-1 and TRBJ2-3, with D perhaps matching TRBD1 (6 bases). The germline CDR1 and CDR2 sequences are SQVTM and ANQGSEA. The CDR3 is made up of 13 amino acids. The germline V and J ends were trimmed by 5 bases and 2 bases, with 11 bases remaining between them. CDR3 in DNA: TGCAGCGTTAAATACAGGGCCACAGATACGCAGTATTTT. Its protein product is CSVKYRATDTQYF.

CDR3 loop: CASSLIRQGAGNEQFF. CDR3 in DNA: TGTGCCAGCAGCCTGATTAGACAGGGGGCGGGCAATGAGCAGTTCTTC. This chain joins TRBV28 and TRBJ2-1, with 10 nucleotides matching TRBD1. Germline V gene data show CDR1 as MDHEN and CDR2 as SYDVKM. The CDR3 sequence is 16 residues long. V dropped 6 bases and J dropped 6; count of bases not matched to a gene: 11.

This clone came up once. The chain is built from TRBV15 and TRBJ2-3, with 7 bases that match TRBD2. The germline gives CDR1 LNHNV, CDR2 YYDKDF (reference sequence). The CDR3 runs 16 residues. The V segment lost 0 bases and the J segment 4 bases; nucleotides outside the gene matches: 7. DNA of the CDR3: TGTGCCACCAGCAGAGATTTGGCGGGAGCAGCAGATACGCAGTATTTT. This encodes CATSRDLAGAADTQYF.

The chain is built from TRBV4-3 and TRBJ2-5, with a possible D match to TRBD2 (5 bases). V shed 0 bases and J shed 5 bases, with 13 bases lying between them. CDR1 is LGHNA, CDR2 YSLEER, per germline. The CDR3 is 15 amino acids. The CDR3 DNA follows: TGCGCCAGCAGCCAAGATTCGGTGGGCGGGGAGACCCAGTACTTC. It specifies CASSQDSVGGETQYF.

V gene TRBV28 combines with J gene TRBJ1-1; D not resolved. The germline V and J ends were trimmed by 1 base and 0 bases, with 6 bases remaining between them. In germline, CDR1 is MDHEN, CDR2 SYDVKM. This CDR3 is built from 14 residues. CDR3 protein: CASSLFPVNTEAFF. As DNA, the CDR3 is TGTGCCAGCAGTTTATTTCCCGTGAACACTGAAGCTTTCTTT. The whole variable domain, remainder taken from reference TRBV28 and TRBJ1-1, is DVKVTQSSRYLVKRTGEKVFLECVQDMDHENMFWYRQDPGLGLRLIYFSYDVKMKEKGDIPEGYSVSREKKERFSLILESASTNQTSMYLCASSLFPVNTEAFFGQGTRLTVV.

The rearrangement links TRBV19 to TRBJ2-5; TRBD2 matches at 13 bases. The germline CDR1 and CDR2 sequences are LNHDA and SQIVND (reference sequence). J was trimmed by 0 bases and V by 6 bases; bases with no gene match: 7. This CDR3 is 17 amino acids long. The CDR3 loop reads CASSSGLAGNYQETQYF. DNA for the CDR3: TGTGCCAGTAGCTCGGGACTAGCGGGGAATTACCAAGAGACCCAGTACTTC.

The genes are TRBV28 and TRBJ1-2; 8 bases match TRBD1. The J segment lost 8 bases and the V segment lost 5 bases, leaving 10 bases of the junction unmatched. CDR1 is MDHEN and CDR2 is SYDVKM in the germline V gene. This CDR3 spans 14 amino acids. Written as DNA, the CDR3 is TGTGCCAGCAGTCGACCCCTACAGGGGGGAGGCTACACCTTC. It yields the protein CASSRPLQGGGYTF.

The V and J genes are TRBV6-5 and TRBJ1-2, with 8 bases fitting TRBD1. This CDR3 contains 14 residues. Trimming removed 7 bases from V and 7 bases from J; junction bases left unmatched: 11. Germline V gene data show CDR1 as MNHEY and CDR2 as SVGAGI. The CDR3 is CASNQQGGGSGYTF. The CDR3 region has the DNA TGTGCCAGCAACCAACAGGGGGGAGGGAGTGGCTACACCTTC.

The chain has TRBV4-1 and TRBJ2-7; D is undetermined. In germline, CDR1 is MGHRA, CDR2 YSYEKL. Trimming took 1 base from V and 1 from J, leaving 5 bases between them. The CDR3 has 13 amino acids. CDR3 protein: CASSQAESYEQYF. For the CDR3, the DNA is TGCGCCAGCAGCCAAGCGGAGTCCTACGAGCAGTACTTC.

J is TRBJ2-7 and V is TRBV4-1; D remains ambiguous. Looked up from germline, CDR1 is MGHRA and CDR2 is YSYEKL. V lost 1 base, J lost 2 bases, and 12 bases lay in between. The CDR3 is 15 amino acids. The CDR3 coding sequence is TGCGCCAGCAGCCAAGGACACCTGACCACCTACGAGCAGTACTTC. Translated: CASSQGHLTTYEQYF.

This chain uses TRBV2 with TRBJ1-5, with a possible D match to TRBD1 (6 bases). The V and J ends lost 2 bases and 3 bases respectively, with 11 bases between them. The CDR3 contains 15 residues. Germline assignment: CDR1 SNHLY and CDR2 FYNNEI. The CDR3 DNA sequence: TGTGCCAGCAGTGAACGGGGGGGCCTCAATCAGCCCCAGCATTTT. This translates into CASSERGGLNQPQHF. Looking up the rest from reference TRBV2 and TRBJ1-5 gives the full variable domain: EPEVTQTPSHQVTQMGQEVILRCVPISNHLYFYWYRQILGQKVEFLVSFYNNEISEKSEIFDDQFSVERPDGSNFTLKIRSTKLEDSAMYFCASSERGGLNQPQHFGDGTRLSIL.

V and J are TRBV27 and TRBJ2-5; 11 positions agree with TRBD2. The J segment lost 0 bases and the V segment lost 5 bases, leaving 2 bases of the junction unmatched. The CDR3 has 15 residues. CDR1 and CDR2 (germline): MNHEY, SMNVEV (reference sequence). Here the CDR3 reads CASSPLAGDQETQYF. CDR3 nucleotide sequence: TGTGCCAGCAGTCCACTAGCGGGGGACCAAGAGACCCAGTACTTC.